This T cell receptor beta chain originates from a study of identical twins. Study-level points and caveats: Diverse VJ usage suggested most zero-insertion clonotypes were not invariant T cells. For monozygotic twins, models underestimated out-of-frame TCR alpha sharing. For cord blood, abundant beta clonotypes had fewer insertions, unlike memory repertoires, which showed none.

The CDR3 covers 13 residues. Trimming took 6 bases from V and 5 from J, leaving 14 bases between them. Germline CDR1 MDHEN, CDR2 SYDVKM. This clonotype was detected only a few times. Its antigen is not known. Via MiXCR, TCRdb re-called the 5' RACE reads, giving one row per CDR3 protein. This table has 300,000 to 400,000 distinct CDR3 sequences, approximately 13% appearing once. These data also featured in a second study, about yellow fever vaccine responses in identical twins.

The receptor was isolated from a woman aged 18-29 years in good health. V and J are TRBV28 and TRBJ2-7, with TRBD1 as a possible D gene (5 bases). Source material: CD8+ T cells sorted from blood. The CDR3 reads CASRDNRKNEQYF. The CDR3 DNA is TGTGCCAGCAGGGATAACAGGAAAAACGAGCAGTACTTC.